A single sample gave rise to the 17 T cell receptor beta chains below, sequenced in a study of OX40 agonist ivuxolimab in advanced cancers. This table comes from immunoSEQ multiplex PCR, and its TCRdb copy is limited to in-frame clones, with some not included. The table shows around 100,000 clones, with less than 95% occurring only once. Sample: CD4+ or CD8+ T cells sorted from blood, taken in a trial of the OX40 agonist ivuxolimab. These receptors were collected from an adult with an advanced solid tumor such as melanoma, head and neck, liver or kidney cancer.

This clone has a single count. The V call is TRBV9, the J call TRBJ2-3, with D uncertain. V lost 2 bases, J lost 0 bases, and 10 bases lay in between. CDR3 length: 15 residues. Germline V gene data show CDR1 as SGDLS and CDR2 as YYNGEE. CDR3 DNA sequence: TGTGCCAGCAGCGTTTATGGTGCGAGCACAGATACGCAGTATTTT. This codes for CASSVYGASTDTQYF.

The genes are TRBV4-3 and TRBJ2-7; 8 nucleotides match TRBD1. The trim removed 0 bases at V and 2 bases at J, leaving 6 bases unmatched. Per the germline V gene, CDR1 is LGHNA and CDR2 is YSLEER. The CDR3 length is 16 residues. CDR3 loop: CASSQDLGTGAYEQYF. CDR3 bases: TGCGCCAGCAGCCAAGATTTGGGGACAGGAGCCTACGAGCAGTACTTC.

V gene TRBV4-1 combines with J gene TRBJ2-6; tentatively, D is TRBD1 (6 bases). The ends were cut back, 2 bases at V and 4 bases at J, with 12 bases in the middle. CDR1 MGHRA and CDR2 YSYEKL come from the germline V gene. There are 16 residues in the CDR3. This chain's CDR3 is CASSQLGGNGANVLTF. DNA of the CDR3: TGCGCCAGCAGCCAACTAGGGGGTAACGGGGCCAACGTCCTGACTTTC.

This clone showed up just a few times. V and J are TRBV28 and TRBJ2-1; D is unclear. The V end lost 1 base, the J end lost 0 bases, and 10 bases lay between the germline ends. CDR1 and CDR2 (germline): MDHEN, SYDVKM. This CDR3 has 16 residues. In nucleotides, the CDR3 is TGTGCCAGCAGTTTATCGGTCTCGAGCTCCTACAATGAGCAGTTCTTC. Its protein is CASSLSVSSSYNEQFF.

This CDR3 is CASSLVPGRFSGQYF. The CDR3 coding sequence is TGTGCCAGCAGCTTGGTCCCGGGACGTTTTTCAGGGCAGTACTTC. The chain recombines TRBV5-8 with TRBJ2-7, with D perhaps being TRBD1 or TRBD2 (5 bases each). The germline V and J ends were trimmed by 0 bases and 9 bases, with 19 bases remaining between them. The CDR3 has 15 residues. Germline assignment: CDR1 SGHTS and CDR2 YDEGEE.

The chain joins TRBV28 to TRBJ2-1; unclear D gene. V was clipped by 7 bases and J by 0 bases, with 10 bases between them. The germline gives CDR1 MDHEN, CDR2 SYDVKM. This CDR3 contains 14 residues. This chain's CDR3 is CASNELLSYNEQFF. For the CDR3, the DNA is TGTGCCAGCAATGAGCTGCTCTCCTACAATGAGCAGTTCTTC.

This chain uses TRBV12-5 with TRBJ2-7; 7 bases are a match to TRBD1. After removal of 5 bases from V and 6 bases from J, the junction contained 10 bases not matched to a gene. CDR3 length: 14 residues. Germline CDR1 LGHNT, CDR2 FRNRAP. CDR3 in DNA: TGTGCTAGTGGTCTCGGGACAGTTCCTTCCGAGCAGTACTTC. It specifies CASGLGTVPSEQYF.

The rearrangement joins TRBV30 to TRBJ2-2, with unresolved D. CDR1 and CDR2 from the germline V gene are GTSNPN and SVGIG (reference sequence). This CDR3 comprises 12 residues. V lost 3 bases, J lost 5 bases, and 7 bases lay in between. CDR3 residues: CAWRKRTGELFF. The CDR3 bases are TGTGCCTGGAGAAAAAGGACCGGGGAGCTGTTTTTT.

This clone has just one count. The V call is TRBV19, the J call TRBJ1-1; D ambiguous. CDR3 length: 11 residues. Germline loops: CDR1 LNHDA, CDR2 SQIVND (reference sequence). V was clipped by 4 bases and J by 7 bases, with 7 bases between them. The CDR3 loop is CASSKTIEAFF. The CDR3, as DNA: TGTGCCAGTAGTAAGACAATTGAAGCTTTCTTT.

V gene TRBV5-4 combines with J gene TRBJ2-3; 12 nucleotides align to TRBD2. The trim removed 5 bases at V and 3 bases at J, leaving 4 bases unmatched. The CDR3 consists of 15 residues. Germline CDR1 is SGHNT and CDR2 is YYREEE (reference sequence). The DNA of the CDR3 is TGTGCCAGCAGTCCGACTAGCGGGAGAACAGATACGCAGTATTTT. It encodes CASSPTSGRTDTQYF. The whole variable domain, remainder taken from reference TRBV5-4 and TRBJ2-3, is ETGVTQSPTHLIKTRGQQVTLRCSSQSGHNTVSWYQQALGQGPQFIFQYYREEENGRGNFPPRFSGLQFPNYSSELNVNALELDDSALYLCASSPTSGRTDTQYFGPGTRLTVL.

This sequence joins TRBV15 and TRBJ1-1, with D perhaps TRBD1 (5 bases). Looked up from germline, CDR1 is LNHNV and CDR2 is YYDKDF (reference sequence). V lost 5 bases and J lost 0, with 10 bases in between. The CDR3 is 14 residues long. Written as DNA, the CDR3 is TGTGCCACCAGCGTCGGGGACTTGAACACTGAAGCTTTCTTT. Its translation: CATSVGDLNTEAFF.

This chain links TRBV19 with TRBJ2-1; 15 nucleotides match TRBD2. Germline assignment: CDR1 LNHDA and CDR2 SQIVND (reference sequence). The CDR3 covers 18 residues. V shed 6 bases, J shed 7 bases, and the junction held 13 bases outside the gene matches. The CDR3 is CASSKRTPGTSGRNEQFF. DNA for the CDR3: TGTGCCAGTAGCAAAAGAACACCCGGGACTAGCGGGAGGAATGAGCAGTTCTTC.

The chain joins TRBV28 to TRBJ2-1, with 9 bases fitting TRBD1. V shed 8 bases, J shed 3 bases, and the junction held 11 bases outside the gene matches. This CDR3 is built from 16 residues. Germline loops: CDR1 MDHEN, CDR2 SYDVKM. The DNA of the CDR3 is TGTGCCAGCCACCTCCCGGGACAGGGACTCTACAATGAGCAGTTCTTC. Amino acid sequence: CASHLPGQGLYNEQFF.

J is TRBJ2-7 and V is TRBV7-2; D unresolved. The V and J ends lost 5 bases and 4 bases respectively, with 9 bases between them. The CDR3 has 12 residues. Germline V gene data show CDR1 as SGHTA and CDR2 as FQGNSA. Here the CDR3 DNA reads TGTGCCAGCAGCCTCGGCCGGTACGAGCAGTACTTC. Amino acids: CASSLGRYEQYF.

The V gene is TRBV19, the J gene TRBJ2-7, with D perhaps assigned TRBD1 or TRBD2 (5 bases each). This CDR3 spans 15 amino acids. V lost 1 base and J lost 1, with 11 bases in between. Per the germline V gene, CDR1 is LNHDA and CDR2 is SQIVND (reference sequence). The CDR3 protein is CASSIGGKRSYEQYF. CDR3 coding DNA: TGTGCCAGTAGTATAGGGGGGAAAAGGTCCTACGAGCAGTACTTC.

This clone was counted only a few times. V and J are TRBV9 and TRBJ2-4; perhaps TRBD2 as D (5 bases). Germline lookup yields CDR1 SGDLS and CDR2 YYNGEE. V gave up 3 bases and J gave up 6 bases, with 10 bases separating them. The CDR3 runs to 13 residues. The CDR3 nucleotides read TGTGCCAGCAGCGCCCATGCGGGAAACATTCAGTACTTC. It encodes CASSAHAGNIQYF.

CDR3 bases: TGTGCCAGCAGTTCAGCGGGACTAGGCCTAGACGAGCAGTACTTC. As protein: CASSSAGLGLDEQYF. The chain combines TRBV6-6 with TRBJ2-7, with 8 nucleotides matching TRBD2. Germline V gene sequence: CDR1 MNHNY, CDR2 SVGAGI (reference sequence). Trimming cost V 4 bases and J 5 bases; bases outside gene matches: 10. The CDR3 totals 15 residues.